This T cell receptor beta chain was obtained from a study of shared clonotypes between healthy human individuals. Whole-study findings and limits: Among donors, clonotype sharing was expected to be affected by sequencing depth.

The assay was carried out at the deep level. Genomic DNA (from each subset) was split evenly across several immunoSEQ plates. TCRdb's table, derived via immunoSEQ multiplex PCR, lists solely in-frame clones and lacks some. The sample includes about 490,000 clones, 70% to 85% seen only once; the top ten take about 12%. J gave up 0 bases and V 0 bases, and 8 bases lay outside the gene matches. CDR1 is SGHNT and CDR2 is YYREEE in the germline V gene (reference sequence). The CDR3 covers 18 residues. Every one of the donors was a Caucasian adult that lived in Nashville, Tennessee. A word on this clone: Antigen unknown.

The chain couples TRBV5-4 to TRBJ2-4, with TRBD2 matching 8 bases. The receptor's source is a woman aged 40 to 49 in good health. Some clones in this sample may be carry-over from other donors' samples. The sequenced material came from PBMCs. CDR3 sequence: CASSLDGGRTLAKNIQYF. DNA for the CDR3: TGTGCCAGCAGCTTGGATGGCGGGAGGACCCTAGCCAAAAACATTCAGTACTTC.